These 23 T cell receptor beta chains were sequenced from one sample in a study of blood T cell repertoires in COVID-19. The table came from immunoSEQ multiplex PCR; TCRdb's copy has only in-frame clones and leaves some out. The sample lists under 200,000 clones, roughly 85% occurring once. The sequenced sample consisted of peripheral blood. The receptors were sampled from a man between 60 and 75 years old with active or convalescent COVID-19.

J is TRBJ2-3 and V is TRBV9, with 10 bases aligning to TRBD2. The CDR3 consists of 18 residues. Trimming cost V 0 bases and J 0 bases; bases outside gene matches: 7. The germline V gene has CDR1 SGDLS and CDR2 YYNGEE. For the CDR3, the DNA is TGTGCCAGCAGCGTAGGGACTAGCGGTGCTACTAGCACAGATACGCAGTATTTT. Translated: CASSVGTSGATSTDTQYF.

In this sample, this clone turned up once. This chain uses TRBV2 with TRBJ1-1; 8 nucleotides agree with TRBD1. The CDR3 length is 13 residues. V lost 7 bases to trimming and J lost 3 bases; unmatched junction nucleotides: 4. The V gene's germline CDR1 is SNHLY and CDR2 FYNNEI. The CDR3: CASIGQGDTEAFF. CDR3 sequence (DNA): TGTGCCAGCATTGGACAGGGAGACACTGAAGCTTTCTTT.

The rearrangement joins TRBV19 to TRBJ1-2; D gene unclear. The germline V gene has CDR1 LNHDA and CDR2 SQIVND (reference sequence). Trimming removed 6 bases at V and 1 base at J, with 15 bases between. The CDR3 is 15 amino acids. In DNA, the CDR3 is TGTGCCAGTAGGTCTGGAGAGTCGGGTAACTATGGCTACACCTTC. Protein: CASRSGESGNYGYTF.

This sequence joins TRBV6-5 and TRBJ1-2, with D possibly being TRBD1 (6 bases). V gave up 6 bases and J gave up 6 bases, with 11 bases separating them. This CDR3 contains 12 residues. CDR1 MNHEY and CDR2 SVGAGI come from the germline V gene. The CDR3 loop reads CASSDAGDGYTF. The CDR3 nucleotides are TGTGCCAGCAGCGACGCAGGGGATGGCTACACCTTC.

The V and J genes are TRBV2 and TRBJ2-5; 11 nucleotides line up with TRBD2. V lost 7 bases and J lost 3; bases outside the gene matches: 7. Germline lookup yields CDR1 SNHLY and CDR2 FYNNEI. The CDR3 runs 15 residues. CDR3 loop: CASNLAGGDKETQYF. Written as DNA, the CDR3 is TGTGCCAGCAACCTAGCGGGGGGCGATAAAGAGACCCAGTACTTC.

The chain uses TRBV7-9 and TRBJ1-2; perhaps TRBD1 as D (6 bases). CDR1 and CDR2 from the germline V gene are SEHNR and FQNEAQ (reference sequence). Trimming took off 4 bases at V and 0 bases at J, with 9 bases between the two ends. The CDR3 runs 14 residues. CDR3: CASSYTGTNYGYTF. For the CDR3, the DNA is TGTGCCAGCAGCTATACAGGGACTAACTATGGCTACACCTTC.

DNA for the CDR3: TGTGCCAGCAGGATGGATGGGGGGAACTATGGCTACACCTTC. Translated: CASRMDGGNYGYTF. V and J are TRBV2 and TRBJ1-2; D perhaps matches TRBD1 (5 bases). With 6 bases removed from V and 2 bases from J, the gap between germline ends came to 13 bases. The CDR3 totals 14 residues. Germline V gene lookup returns CDR1 SNHLY and CDR2 FYNNEI.

The chain carries TRBV6-5 and TRBJ1-2; a weak D match, TRBD1 (6 bases). The V end was cut by 4 bases, the J end by 5 bases, with 14 bases between. The CDR3 totals 14 residues. The germline V gene has CDR1 MNHEY and CDR2 SVGAGI. The CDR3 protein is CASSSTGRGYGYTF. The CDR3 region has the DNA TGTGCCAGCAGTTCTACAGGGAGAGGGTATGGCTACACCTTC.

The chain has TRBV5-3 and TRBJ2-7; maybe TRBD2 (6 bases). TRBV5-3 belongs to the ORF category, with a function that is uncertain. Trimming took off 4 bases at V and 3 bases at J, with 17 bases between the two ends. This CDR3 contains 15 residues. CDR3 sequence (DNA): TGTGCCAGAAGCAGTGCCCTACTAGCAATCTACGAGCAGTACTTC. Residues: CARSSALLAIYEQYF.

The chain joins TRBV13 to TRBJ2-2, with D perhaps matching TRBD2 (5 bases). CDR1 is PRHDT, CDR2 FYEKMQ, per germline (reference sequence). Deletions cut 3 bases from V and 0 bases from J, with 5 bases between. The CDR3 spans 14 residues. The CDR3 loop reads CASSFGANTGELFF. Written as DNA, the CDR3 is TGTGCCAGCAGCTTCGGGGCGAACACCGGGGAGCTGTTTTTT.

The chain is built from TRBV5-1 and TRBJ2-5; a possible D gene is TRBD1 (5 bases). Germline V lookup: CDR1 SGHRS, CDR2 YFSETQ. The CDR3 loop spans 15 amino acids. V gave up 2 bases and J gave up 0 bases, with 11 bases separating them. This CDR3 reads CASSFLTAYQETQYF. The CDR3 DNA reads TGCGCCAGCAGCTTCTTGACAGCTTACCAAGAGACCCAGTACTTC.

J is TRBJ2-7 and V is TRBV10-1; D may be TRBD1 (5 bases). Trimming took 6 bases from V and 2 from J, leaving 17 bases between them. CDR1 WNHNN and CDR2 SYGVQD come from the germline V gene (reference sequence). This CDR3 has 15 amino acids. The CDR3 loop is CASSPRVSDAYEQYF. The CDR3 DNA reads as TGCGCCAGCAGCCCCAGGGTCAGCGATGCCTACGAGCAGTACTTC.

This clone was detected a few times. This rearrangement joins TRBV7-2 to TRBJ1-2; D not resolved. V was shortened by 2 bases and J by 4 bases, with 11 bases between the two germline ends. The CDR3 is 14 residues long. Germline CDR1 and CDR2: SGHTA and FQGNSA. CDR3 coding DNA: TGTGCCAGCAGCTTACGTTGGGCAACCTATGGCTACACCTTC. Protein product: CASSLRWATYGYTF.

J is TRBJ1-2 and V is TRBV6-5; D might be TRBD1 (5 bases). The length of the CDR3 is 13 residues. Germline loops: CDR1 MNHEY, CDR2 SVGAGI. Trimming left V 7 bases short and J 9 bases short, with 18 bases between. CDR3 coding DNA: TGTGCCAGCACCTCTGTCGGGCAGGGCCGCTACACCTTC. The encoded protein is CASTSVGQGRYTF.

The rearrangement joins TRBV11-2 to TRBJ1-3; D is unresolved. V lost 5 bases and J lost 3, with 8 bases in between. The CDR3 consists of 13 residues. CDR1 and CDR2 from the germline V gene are SGHAT and FQNNGV. The CDR3 DNA sequence: TGTGCCAGCAGCCCGAGCGATGGAAACACCATATATTTT. Amino acids: CASSPSDGNTIYF.

This chain's CDR3 is CASNRDRGLSYGYTF. CDR3 DNA: TGTGCCAGCAACCGGGACAGGGGGCTTTCCTATGGCTACACCTTC. The chain links TRBV5-8 to TRBJ1-2, with TRBD1 matching 12 bases. V trimming: 6 bases; J trimming: 4 bases; junction bases outside the gene matches: 7. CDR3 length: 15 amino acids. The germline gives CDR1 SGHTS, CDR2 YDEGEE.

The chain couples TRBV7-9 to TRBJ1-5; D not resolved. The V gene lost 5 bases and the J gene lost 1 base, with 3 bases spanning the gap. CDR3 length equals 12 residues. Germline V CDR1 and CDR2: SEHNR, FQNEAQ (reference sequence). The CDR3 bases are TGTGCCAGCAGCCAAAGCAATCAGCCCCAGCATTTT. Translation gives CASSQSNQPQHF. Variable domain in full (rest from reference TRBV7-9 and TRBJ1-5): DTGVSQNPRHKITKRGQNVTFRCDPISEHNRLYWYRQTLGQGPEFLTYFQNEAQLEKSRLLSDRFSAERPKGSFSTLEIQRTEQGDSAMYLCASSQSNQPQHFGDGTRLSIL.

In its sample, this clone was seen a few times. V and J are TRBV5-1 and TRBJ1-1, with TRBD1 identical over 10 bases. CDR1 and CDR2 (germline): SGHRS, YFSETQ. The CDR3 sequence is 12 residues long. V shed 4 bases and J 7 bases; nucleotides not matched to a gene: 1. CDR3 coding DNA: TGCGCCAGCAGCCGGGACAGGGGTGAAGCTTTCTTT. Protein product: CASSRDRGEAFF.

V is TRBV14 and J is TRBJ2-7, with 10 bases that match TRBD1. CDR1 is SGHDN, CDR2 FVKESK, per germline. This CDR3 region has 15 residues. The trim removed 3 bases at V and 0 bases at J, leaving 2 bases unmatched. CDR3 sequence: CASSQTGGSSYEQYF. The CDR3 DNA follows: TGTGCCAGCAGCCAGACAGGGGGCTCCTCCTACGAGCAGTACTTC. The whole variable domain, remainder taken from reference TRBV14 and TRBJ2-7, is EAGVTQFPSHSVIEKGQTVTLRCDPISGHDNLYWYRRVMGKEIKFLLHFVKESKQDESGMPNNRFLAERTGGTYSTLKVQPAELEDSGVYFCASSQTGGSSYEQYFGPGTRLTVT.

The rearrangement joins TRBV19 to TRBJ2-3; maybe TRBD2 (7 bases). V gave up 4 bases and J gave up 5 bases, with 13 bases separating them. This CDR3 is 14 amino acids long. Germline CDR1 and CDR2: LNHDA and SQIVND (reference sequence). CDR3 nucleotides: TGTGCCAGTAGTAGAGGGGGGAGGGGAGATACGCAGTATTTT. It specifies CASSRGGRGDTQYF.

Turning to this clone: The same CDR3 arises from other DNA sequences in this sample as well. This chain joins TRBV7-9 and TRBJ2-3; tentatively, D is TRBD2 (6 bases). The CDR3 totals 14 residues. V lost 5 bases and J lost 1, with 10 bases in between. CDR1 is SEHNR and CDR2 is FQNEAQ in the germline V gene (reference sequence). CDR3 DNA: TGTGCCAGCAGCCCTCGCGGGGGCACAGATACGCAGTATTTT. This codes for CASSPRGGTDTQYF.

This clone came up once. The chain uses TRBV14 and TRBJ1-5; 7 nucleotides match TRBD1. Trimming cost V 3 bases and J 4 bases; bases outside gene matches: 0. This CDR3 has 13 amino acids. Germline V gene data show CDR1 as SGHDN and CDR2 as FVKESK. In nucleotides, the CDR3 is TGTGCCAGCAGCCAGACAGGGAATCAGCCCCAGCATTTT. It codes for CASSQTGNQPQHF.

The chain couples TRBV6-5 to TRBJ1-1, with TRBD1 matching over 9 bases. The germline CDR1 and CDR2 sequences are MNHEY and SVGAGI. The CDR3 contains 11 residues. The trim removed 6 bases at V and 10 bases at J, leaving 3 bases unmatched. The CDR3 DNA sequence: TGTGCCAGCAGGACAGGGGGTCGAGCTTTCTTT. Protein product: CASRTGGRAFF.